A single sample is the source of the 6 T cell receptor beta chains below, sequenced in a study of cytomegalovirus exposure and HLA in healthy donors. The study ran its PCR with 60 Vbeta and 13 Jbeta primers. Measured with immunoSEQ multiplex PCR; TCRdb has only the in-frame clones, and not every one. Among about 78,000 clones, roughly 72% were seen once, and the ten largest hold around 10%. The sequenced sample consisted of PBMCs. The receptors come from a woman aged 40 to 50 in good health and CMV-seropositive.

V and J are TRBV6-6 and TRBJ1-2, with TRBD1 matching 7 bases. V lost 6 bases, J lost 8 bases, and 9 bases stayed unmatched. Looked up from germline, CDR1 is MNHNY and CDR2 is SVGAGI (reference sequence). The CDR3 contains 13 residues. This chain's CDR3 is CASSSQGIMGYTF. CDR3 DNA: TGTGCCAGCAGCTCACAGGGGATTATGGGCTACACCTTC.

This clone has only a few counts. CDR3 sequence (DNA): TGTGCCAGCAGCTTGTCGGACAAAACGGAAGCTTTCTTT. This codes for CASSLSDKTEAFF. V is TRBV5-8 and J is TRBJ1-1; possibly TRBD1 for D (5 bases). Germline CDR1 reads SGHTS; CDR2 reads YDEGEE. The length of the CDR3 is 13 residues. Trimming pared 1 base from V and 8 bases from J, leaving 12 bases between. Together with reference TRBV5-8 and TRBJ1-1, the CDR3 gives the full variable domain: EAGVTQSPTHLIKTRGQQATLRCSPISGHTSVYWYQQALGLGLQFLLWYDEGEERNRGNFPPRFSGRQFPNYSSELNVNALELEDSALYLCASSLSDKTEAFFGQGTRLTVV.

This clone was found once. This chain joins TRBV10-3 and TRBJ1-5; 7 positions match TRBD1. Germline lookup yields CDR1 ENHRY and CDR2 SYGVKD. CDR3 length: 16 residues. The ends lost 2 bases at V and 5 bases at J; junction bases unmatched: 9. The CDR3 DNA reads TGTGCCATCAGTGAGACGACAGGGTCCGGGCATCAGCCCCAGCATTTT. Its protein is CAISETTGSGHQPQHF.

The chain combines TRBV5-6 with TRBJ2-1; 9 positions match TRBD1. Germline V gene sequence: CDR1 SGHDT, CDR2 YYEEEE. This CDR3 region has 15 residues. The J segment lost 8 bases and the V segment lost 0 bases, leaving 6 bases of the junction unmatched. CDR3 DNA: TGTGCCAGCAGCTTGGGGGACAGGGTTTACGATGAGCAGTTCTTC. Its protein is CASSLGDRVYDEQFF.

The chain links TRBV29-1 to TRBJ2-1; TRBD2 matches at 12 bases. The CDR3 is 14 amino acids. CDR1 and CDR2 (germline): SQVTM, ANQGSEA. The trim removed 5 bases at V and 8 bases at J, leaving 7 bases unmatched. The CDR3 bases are TGCAGCGTTTCGTCCGGGACTAGCGGGCATGAGCAGTTCTTC. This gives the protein CSVSSGTSGHEQFF.

CDR3 in DNA: TGCGCCAGCAGCTTGGTTCCAGGGCAAGACTACACCTTC. It yields the protein CASSLVPGQDYTF. The chain uses TRBV5-1 and TRBJ1-2; perhaps TRBD1 as D (5 bases). Germline values: CDR1 SGHRS, CDR2 YFSETQ. The CDR3 sequence is 13 residues long. Trimming took 0 bases from V and 10 from J, leaving 13 bases between them.